This T cell receptor (beta chain) is from a study of T cell responses to AZD1222 COVID-19 vaccine. In this sample, this clone turned up once. The trim removed 5 bases at V and 2 bases at J, leaving 11 bases unmatched. The CDR3 extends over 16 amino acids. CDR1 and CDR2 (germline): SGDLS, YYNGEE. Assay used: immunoSEQ multiplex PCR; TCRdb lists only in-frame clones, some missing. The sample records roughly 100,000 clones, 90% being singletons. This chain uses TRBV9 with TRBJ1-2; TRBD1 matches at 8 bases. The material was peripheral blood, obtained on day 0 of AZD1222 vaccination. The clonotype originates from an adult in good health. The CDR3 here is CASRAQSGDRNYGYTF. The CDR3 DNA is TGTGCCAGCAGAGCACAAAGTGGGGACAGGAACTATGGCTACACCTTC.